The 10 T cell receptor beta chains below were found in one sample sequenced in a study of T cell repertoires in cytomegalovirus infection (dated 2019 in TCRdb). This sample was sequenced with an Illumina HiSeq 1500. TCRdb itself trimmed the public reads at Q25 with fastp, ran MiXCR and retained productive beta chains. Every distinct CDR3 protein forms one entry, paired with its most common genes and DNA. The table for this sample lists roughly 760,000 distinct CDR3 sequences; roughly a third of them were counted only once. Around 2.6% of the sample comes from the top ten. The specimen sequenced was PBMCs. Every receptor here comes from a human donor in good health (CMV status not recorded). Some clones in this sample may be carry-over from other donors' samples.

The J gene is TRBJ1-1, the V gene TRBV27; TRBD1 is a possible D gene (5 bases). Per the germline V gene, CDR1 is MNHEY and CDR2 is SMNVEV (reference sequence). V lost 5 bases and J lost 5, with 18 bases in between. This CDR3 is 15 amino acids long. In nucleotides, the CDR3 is TGTGCCAGCAGTGAATATACAGGACTGGCGACTGAAGCTTTCTTT. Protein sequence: CASSEYTGLATEAFF.

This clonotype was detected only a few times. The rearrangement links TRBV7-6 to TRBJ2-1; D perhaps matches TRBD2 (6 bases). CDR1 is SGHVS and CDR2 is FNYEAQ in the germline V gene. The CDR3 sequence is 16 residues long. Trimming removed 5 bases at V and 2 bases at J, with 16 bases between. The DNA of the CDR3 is TGTGCCAGCAGCCCCATAGGACTATCCACCTACAATGAGCAGTTCTTC. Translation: CASSPIGLSTYNEQFF. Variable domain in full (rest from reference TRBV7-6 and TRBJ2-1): GAGVSQSPRYKVTKRGQDVALRCDPISGHVSLYWYRQALGQGPEFLTYFNYEAQQDKSGLPNDRFSAERPEGSISTLTIQRTEQRDSAMYRCASSPIGLSTYNEQFFGPGTRLTVL.

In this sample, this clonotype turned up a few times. CDR3 DNA: TGTGCCAGCAGCCGCGGGGACAGCGTAAATCAGCCCCAGCATTTT. Translation: CASSRGDSVNQPQHF. The gene calls are TRBV7-9 and TRBJ1-5, with 7 positions matching TRBD1. The germline V gene encodes CDR1 SEHNR and CDR2 FQNEAQ (reference sequence). The CDR3 contains 15 residues. Trimming removed 5 bases from V and 4 bases from J; junction bases left unmatched: 8.

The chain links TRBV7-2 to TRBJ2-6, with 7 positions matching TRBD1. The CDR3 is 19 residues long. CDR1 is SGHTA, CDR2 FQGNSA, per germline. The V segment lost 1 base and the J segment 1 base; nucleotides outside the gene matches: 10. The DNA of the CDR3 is TGTGCCAGCAGCTTAGAACGTCCGGACAGGAAATCTGGGGCCAACGTCCTGACTTTC. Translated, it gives CASSLERPDRKSGANVLTF.

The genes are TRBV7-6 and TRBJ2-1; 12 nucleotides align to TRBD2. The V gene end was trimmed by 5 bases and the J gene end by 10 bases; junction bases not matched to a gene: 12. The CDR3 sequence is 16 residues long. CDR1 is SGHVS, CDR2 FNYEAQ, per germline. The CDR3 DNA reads TGTGCCAGCAGCCAAGAACTAGCGGGAGGTACAAAGGAGCAGTTCTTC. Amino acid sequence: CASSQELAGGTKEQFF. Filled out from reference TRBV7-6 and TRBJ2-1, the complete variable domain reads GAGVSQSPRYKVTKRGQDVALRCDPISGHVSLYWYRQALGQGPEFLTYFNYEAQQDKSGLPNDRFSAERPEGSISTLTIQRTEQRDSAMYRCASSQELAGGTKEQFFGPGTRLTVL.

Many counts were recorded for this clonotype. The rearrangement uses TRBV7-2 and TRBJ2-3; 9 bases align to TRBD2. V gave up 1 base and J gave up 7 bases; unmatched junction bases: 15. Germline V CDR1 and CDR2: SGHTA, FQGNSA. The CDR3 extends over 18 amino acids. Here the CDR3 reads CASSLDLGGGGAKYTQYF. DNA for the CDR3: TGTGCCAGCAGCTTAGATTTAGGTGGCGGGGGGGCCAAATATACGCAGTATTTT.

Here the CDR3 reads CASSQEGLAVGELFF. For the CDR3, the DNA is TGCGCCAGCAGCCAAGAGGGACTAGCCGTCGGGGAGCTGTTTTTT. The chain recombines TRBV4-1 with TRBJ2-2, with TRBD2 matching 9 bases. The germline V gene encodes CDR1 MGHRA and CDR2 YSYEKL. This CDR3 has 15 residues. J lost 7 bases, V lost 0 bases, and 3 bases had no gene match.

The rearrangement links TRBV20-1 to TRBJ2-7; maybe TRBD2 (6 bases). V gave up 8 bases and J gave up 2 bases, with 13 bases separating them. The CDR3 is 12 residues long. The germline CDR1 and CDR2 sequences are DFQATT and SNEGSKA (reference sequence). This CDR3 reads CSSRGVAYEQYF. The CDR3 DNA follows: TGCAGTTCTCGCGGGGTAGCCTACGAGCAGTACTTC.

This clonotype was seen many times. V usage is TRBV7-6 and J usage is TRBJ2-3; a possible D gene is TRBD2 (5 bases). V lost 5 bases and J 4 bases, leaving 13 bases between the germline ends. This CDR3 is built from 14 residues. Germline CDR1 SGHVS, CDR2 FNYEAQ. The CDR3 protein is CASSRRLSPDTQYF. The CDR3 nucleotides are TGTGCCAGCAGCCGAAGACTATCGCCAGATACGCAGTATTTT.

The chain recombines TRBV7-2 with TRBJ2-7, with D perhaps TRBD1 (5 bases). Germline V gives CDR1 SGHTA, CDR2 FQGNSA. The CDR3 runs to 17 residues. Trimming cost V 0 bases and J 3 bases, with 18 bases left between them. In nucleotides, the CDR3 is TGTGCCAGCAGCTTAGCGTTTGGCCAGGGTAGGGACTACGAGCAGTACTTC. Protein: CASSLAFGQGRDYEQYF.